Each of the 2 T cell receptor beta chains below was sequenced from the same sample in a study of T-cell memory formation after mild COVID-19. TCRdb processed the 5' RACE reads anew with MiXCR; each CDR3 protein has one entry. The table includes hundreds of thousands of distinct CDR3 sequences, roughly 22% detected once. The specimen was PBMCs or a T cell subset sorted from them (not recorded which). These receptors were taken from an adult woman who had mild COVID-19 (a few samples of this study predate the infection). Cell type and time point are not known.

This clonotype was counted between two and nine times. The rearrangement joins TRBV15 to TRBJ1-4, with a weak D call TRBD1 (5 bases). Germline-derived CDR1 and CDR2 are LNHNV and YYDKDF (reference sequence). Trimming cost V 5 bases and J 8 bases, with 18 bases left between them. There are 15 residues in the CDR3. The CDR3 reads CATSVRQPPAEKLFF. CDR3 sequence (DNA): TGTGCCACCAGCGTCCGACAGCCCCCGGCCGAAAAACTGTTTTTT.

This chain links TRBV5-4 with TRBJ2-5; 8 nucleotides align to TRBD2. The CDR3 consists of 15 residues. Germline CDR1 SGHNT, CDR2 YYREEE (reference sequence). V shed 3 bases and J 2 bases; nucleotides not matched to a gene: 6. In DNA form, the CDR3 reads TGTGCCAGCAGCTCGTATAGCGGGGTTCAAGAGACCCAGTACTTC. This encodes CASSSYSGVQETQYF.